This TCR beta chain was sequenced in a study of technical replicates of blood from a few donors. The repertoire was sequenced with immunoSEQ multiplex PCR; TCRdb's copy has only in-frame clones and lacks some. The sample carries 95,000 to 100,000 clones, nearly 97% recorded once. Trimming shortened V by 9 bases and J by 6 bases, and 21 bases separated the two germline ends. The CDR3 spans 15 residues. CDR1 is LNHNV, CDR2 YYDKDF, per germline (reference sequence). The sequence was obtained from a human donor in good health. The chain uses TRBV15 and TRBJ1-5; D might be TRBD1 (5 bases). The sample taken for sequencing was T cells isolated from PBMCs. CDR3 sequence: CATRHWGESSQPQHF. The CDR3 nucleotides are TGTGCCACAAGGCACTGGGGGGAGAGTAGTCAGCCCCAGCATTTT.